This TCR beta chain was sequenced during a study of CD8+CD57+ T cells in acquired aplastic anemia. Study-wide context: Each DNA sample taken from sorted CD4+ and CD8+ cells came to about 3.4 ug on average. Study-wide findings and caveats: The CD8+ Simpson's diversity of patients and controls was not significantly different. Patients had approximately 30 CD8+ CDR3 sequences in common with controls (the shared set).

This clonotype came up many times. Its cognate antigen is unknown. The template used for profiling TCR beta VDJ and CDR3 was genomic DNA. From the reads, TCRdb called clonotypes with MiXCR, one entry per CDR3 protein. Among 150,000 or so distinct CDR3 sequences listed, 45% to 55% were seen once. Patients who underwent sequencing had shown CD8+CD57+ cell expansion by flow cytometry. All patients had severe acquired aplastic anemia. Germline-derived CDR1 and CDR2 are PRHDT and FYEKMQ (reference sequence). V lost 0 bases to trimming and J lost 8 bases, with 8 bases between them. CDR3 length: 13 residues. Material for sequencing was sorted CD4+, CD8+, or CD8+CD57+ T cells (not recorded which) from PBMCs. The receptor comes from a human donor with aplastic anemia. The chain has TRBV13 and TRBJ2-1; no reliable D call. The CDR3 region is CASSLGLADEQFF. The CDR3 DNA reads as TGTGCCAGCAGCTTAGGCCTGGCGGATGAGCAGTTCTTC. The full variable domain, its missing parts supplied by reference TRBV13 and TRBJ2-1, is AAGVIQSPRHLIKEKRETATLKCYPIPRHDTVYWYQQGPGQDPQFLISFYEKMQSDKGSIPDRFSAQQFSDYHSELNMSSLELGDSALYFCASSLGLADEQFFGPGTRLTVL.